One sample yielded the 9 T cell receptor beta chains listed below, sequenced in a study of blood T cell repertoires in COVID-19. Clones were read by immunoSEQ multiplex PCR, and TCRdb kept only the in-frame ones, dropping some. In the table there are approximately 230,000 clones, around 84% of which are singletons. Sequenced sample: peripheral blood. The receptors shown here come from a man aged 25 to 45 with active or convalescent COVID-19.

V gene TRBV4-2 combines with J gene TRBJ2-7; 9 bases are shared with TRBD1. The CDR3 runs 16 residues. Looked up from germline, CDR1 is LGHNA and CDR2 is YNFKEQ. Trimming removed 5 bases from V and 6 bases from J; junction bases left unmatched: 14. Here the CDR3 reads CASSSGRDREKTEQYF. In DNA, the CDR3 is TGTGCCAGCAGCTCAGGACGGGACAGGGAAAAAACCGAGCAGTACTTC.

The rearrangement links TRBV28 to TRBJ1-1; D gene unclear. The CDR3 sequence is 12 residues long. Trimming removed 10 bases from V and 7 bases from J, with 16 bases in between. Germline V lookup: CDR1 MDHEN, CDR2 SYDVKM. CDR3 loop: CATAPRRVEAFF. CDR3 nucleotide sequence: TGTGCCACCGCACCCCGCCGGGTTGAAGCTTTCTTT.

The table lists this clone with a count of one. The chain combines TRBV19 with TRBJ1-2, with a tentative D call TRBD1 (6 bases). The CDR3 loop spans 14 amino acids. Germline CDR1 LNHDA, CDR2 SQIVND (reference sequence). Between the trimmed V and J ends, which lost 6 bases and 0 bases, there was a span of 11 bases. In DNA, the CDR3 is TGTGCCAGTAGCGACCCAGGGGCTAACTATGGCTACACCTTC. Encoded protein: CASSDPGANYGYTF. The variable domain in full, with the rest retrieved from reference TRBV19 and TRBJ1-2, is DGGITQSPKYLFRKEGQNVTLSCEQNLNHDAMYWYRQDPGQGLRLIYYSQIVNDFQKGDIAEGYSVSREKKESFPLTVTSAQKNPTAFYLCASSDPGANYGYTFGSGTRLTVV.

The chain links TRBV24-1 to TRBJ2-3; the D gene is possibly TRBD2 (6 bases). Germline V gene sequence: CDR1 KGHDR, CDR2 SFDVKD. The V and J ends lost 6 bases and 3 bases respectively, with 9 bases between them. This CDR3 has 13 residues. CDR3 in DNA: TGTGCCACCAGTCCCGGGGGTACAGATACGCAGTATTTT. This translates into CATSPGGTDTQYF.

The genes are TRBV27 and TRBJ1-2; TRBD1 matches 9 bases. After removal of 6 bases from V and 5 bases from J, the junction contained 7 bases not matched to a gene. CDR1 is MNHEY, CDR2 SMNVEV, per germline (reference sequence). The CDR3 totals 14 residues. CDR3 DNA: TGTGCCAGCAGACCCCCGGGACAGGGTTATGGCTACACCTTC. Its protein is CASRPPGQGYGYTF.

The chain employs TRBV5-1 and TRBJ1-6; no firm D call. The V gene lost 3 bases and the J gene lost 8 bases, with 9 bases spanning the gap. The CDR3 has 13 amino acids. Germline V gene sequence: CDR1 SGHRS, CDR2 YFSETQ. The CDR3 spells CASSSDWDSPLHF. The CDR3 region has the DNA TGCGCCAGCAGCTCTGACTGGGATTCACCCCTCCACTTT.

The chain joins TRBV11-2 to TRBJ1-1, with 7 bases identical to TRBD1. V lost 5 bases and J lost 8; bases outside the gene matches: 8. Per the germline V gene, CDR1 is SGHAT and CDR2 is FQNNGV. CDR3 size: 13 residues. This CDR3 reads CASSPTGWPEAFF. CDR3 bases: TGTGCCAGCAGCCCGACAGGGTGGCCCGAAGCTTTCTTT.

This clone was picked up one time. The chain employs TRBV7-2 and TRBJ1-2, with D possibly matching TRBD1 (5 bases). Trimming cost V 5 bases and J 6 bases, with 13 bases left between them. The CDR3 has 13 amino acids. From germline, CDR1 is SGHTA and CDR2 FQGNSA. The CDR3 DNA follows: TGTGCCAGCAGCGCCGACAGAGGAAATGGCTACACCTTC. This translates into CASSADRGNGYTF.

The rearrangement joins TRBV5-1 to TRBJ1-2; 10 bases are a match to TRBD1. This CDR3 is built from 15 residues. Germline V gene sequence: CDR1 SGHRS, CDR2 YFSETQ. V lost 3 bases and J lost 3; bases outside the gene matches: 5. The chain's CDR3 is CASSWAGTGDYGYTF. The CDR3 nucleotides are TGCGCCAGCAGCTGGGCCGGGACAGGGGACTATGGCTACACCTTC.